A single sample is the source of the 28 T cell receptor beta chains below, sequenced in a study of pediatric ulcerative colitis. Rectal tissue came from one to two pinch biopsies taken at colonoscopy. Here immunoSEQ multiplex PCR was the method, and the copy in TCRdb shows in-frame clones only, minus some. Among about 35,000 clones listed, approximately 78% were seen once. The sequenced material came from gut tissue. Receptors were obtained from a boy under 18 with mild ulcerative colitis.

This sequence joins TRBV6-5 and TRBJ1-2; D remains ambiguous. Trimming removed 8 bases from V and 5 bases from J, with 18 bases in between. This CDR3 is built from 14 residues. Looked up from germline, CDR1 is MNHEY and CDR2 is SVGAGI. CDR3 DNA sequence: TGTGCCAGCCTACCGACGGCGCTTGGGTATGGCTACACCTTC. Protein: CASLPTALGYGYTF.

V is TRBV4-2 and J is TRBJ2-1, with 12 bases fitting TRBD2. The CDR3 is made up of 15 amino acids. V trimming: 4 bases; J trimming: 8 bases; junction bases outside the gene matches: 6. From germline, CDR1 is LGHNA and CDR2 YNFKEQ. CDR3 DNA sequence: TGTGCCAGCAGCCCGGGACTAGCGGGTATACATGAGCAGTTCTTC. Protein sequence: CASSPGLAGIHEQFF.

There are a few counts of this clone. The rearrangement joins TRBV30 to TRBJ1-1; TRBD1 matches 7 bases. CDR1 is GTSNPN, CDR2 SVGIG, per germline (reference sequence). The CDR3 has 15 amino acids. V shed 1 base, J shed 2 bases, and the junction held 7 bases outside the gene matches. The CDR3 region is CAWSGYRGVNTEAFF. The CDR3 coding sequence is TGTGCCTGGAGTGGGTACAGGGGAGTTAACACTGAAGCTTTCTTT.

This sequence joins TRBV19 and TRBJ1-2, with 9 nucleotides matching TRBD1. V lost 6 bases and J lost 4; bases outside the gene matches: 9. Germline CDR1 LNHDA, CDR2 SQIVND (reference sequence). CDR3 length equals 15 residues. The CDR3 here is CASSRITGGVYGYTF. The CDR3 nucleotides read TGTGCCAGTAGCCGGATCACAGGGGGCGTCTATGGCTACACCTTC.

The chain is built from TRBV5-1 and TRBJ1-4, with D hard to call. V was shortened by 1 base and J by 7 bases, with 5 bases between the two germline ends. CDR1 and CDR2 from the germline V gene are SGHRS and YFSETQ. CDR3 length equals 12 residues. CDR3 amino acids: CASSLNGEKLFF. The CDR3 DNA reads TGCGCCAGCAGCTTGAACGGTGAAAAACTGTTTTTT.

V and J are TRBV5-6 and TRBJ1-6; D unresolved. Germline CDR1 reads SGHDT; CDR2 reads YYEEEE. Between the trimmed V and J ends, which lost 0 bases and 8 bases, there was a span of 9 bases. This CDR3 has 14 amino acids. CDR3 nucleotide sequence: TGTGCCAGCAGCTTGGGGATAGTGGATTCACCCCTCCACTTT. It yields the protein CASSLGIVDSPLHF. Complete variable domain (other parts from reference TRBV5-6 and TRBJ1-6): DAGVTQSPTHLIKTRGQQVTLRCSPKSGHDTVSWYQQALGQGPQFIFQYYEEEERQRGNFPDRFSGHQFPNYSSELNVNALLLGDSALYLCASSLGIVDSPLHFGNGTRLTVT.

This sequence joins TRBV19 and TRBJ2-6, with D unclear. Germline-derived CDR1 and CDR2 are LNHDA and SQIVND (reference sequence). Trimming removed 3 bases at V and 3 bases at J, with 3 bases between. The CDR3 has 13 amino acids. The CDR3 sequence: CASSISGANVLTF. CDR3 coding DNA: TGTGCCAGTAGTATTAGTGGGGCCAACGTCCTGACTTTC.

The genes are TRBV27 and TRBJ2-7, with 8 bases aligning to TRBD1. Germline-derived CDR1 and CDR2 are MNHEY and SMNVEV (reference sequence). The CDR3 extends over 16 amino acids. V shed 3 bases, J shed 3 bases, and the junction held 10 bases outside the gene matches. In nucleotides, the CDR3 is TGTGCCAGCAGTTTGTCCAGGGGGCTATCCGTCTACGAGCAGTACTTC. It encodes CASSLSRGLSVYEQYF.

The rearrangement links TRBV5-6 to TRBJ2-7, with D uncertain. Trimming took off 0 bases at V and 6 bases at J, with 13 bases between the two ends. The length of the CDR3 is 14 residues. Germline-derived CDR1 and CDR2 are SGHDT and YYEEEE. The CDR3 protein is CASSLDAPLGEQYF. Written as DNA, the CDR3 is TGTGCCAGCAGCTTGGACGCACCGCTGGGCGAGCAGTACTTC.

Concerning this clone: The junction differs from germline at one of its ends, possibly a read error. The rearrangement joins TRBV11-3 to TRBJ2-1; 7 bases map to TRBD1. Germline V gene sequence: CDR1 SGHNT, CDR2 YENEEA. This CDR3 spans 15 amino acids. CDR3: CATSVRTGSFNEQFF. The CDR3 nucleotides are TGTGCCACCAGCGTACGGACAGGTAGTTTCAATGAGCAGTTCTTC.

The chain uses TRBV19 and TRBJ1-5; D remains ambiguous. V shed 2 bases and J shed 0 bases, with 8 bases lying between them. The CDR3 spans 15 residues. Looked up from germline, CDR1 is LNHDA and CDR2 is SQIVND (reference sequence). The CDR3 protein is CASSISGHSNQPQHF. As DNA, the CDR3 is TGTGCCAGTAGTATAAGTGGGCATAGCAATCAGCCCCAGCATTTT.

This chain joins TRBV27 and TRBJ2-2; possibly TRBD1 for D (6 bases). CDR3 length: 15 amino acids. Trimming shortened V by 3 bases and J by 1 base, and 9 bases separated the two germline ends. Germline assignment: CDR1 MNHEY and CDR2 SMNVEV (reference sequence). CDR3 coding DNA: TGTGCCAGCAGTTTCGTGACAGGGAACACCGGGGAGCTGTTTTTT. Its translation is CASSFVTGNTGELFF.

This clone was detected once. The chain is built from TRBV6-5 and TRBJ1-3; D gene unclear. CDR3 size: 16 residues. The germline V and J ends were trimmed by 2 bases and 4 bases, with 15 bases remaining between them. Germline CDR1 is MNHEY and CDR2 is SVGAGI. The CDR3 coding sequence is TGTGCCAGCAGTTACCTGTCGCCAGGACGAGGAAACACCATATATTTT. Protein sequence: CASSYLSPGRGNTIYF.

Of note for this clone: The same CDR3 arises from other DNA sequences in this sample as well. The CDR3 DNA reads TGTGCCAGCAGCCAAGACAGGGGGTCCTACGAGCAGTACTTC. This sequence encodes CASSQDRGSYEQYF. V usage is TRBV4-2 and J usage is TRBJ2-7; 7 positions match TRBD1. The CDR3 covers 14 residues. Germline CDR1 and CDR2: LGHNA and YNFKEQ. After removal of 0 bases from V and 1 base from J, the junction contained 0 bases not matched to a gene.

This chain joins TRBV27 and TRBJ1-2; D is possibly TRBD1 (6 bases). V was cut by 1 base and J by 5 bases, with 14 bases left in between. The CDR3 totals 15 residues. The germline CDR1 and CDR2 sequences are MNHEY and SMNVEV (reference sequence). The DNA of the CDR3 is TGTGCCAGCAGTTTATGGGCAGGGGTTGAGTATGGCTACACCTTC. Its protein product is CASSLWAGVEYGYTF.

The chain links TRBV11-3 to TRBJ2-3; TRBD2 matches 8 bases. Germline CDR1 reads SGHNT; CDR2 reads YENEEA. This CDR3 spans 15 amino acids. Unmatched junction bases numbered 5, after V lost 3 bases and J lost 3 bases. The CDR3 DNA reads as TGTGCCAGCAGCTTTGTCCGGGGGGGTACAGATACGCAGTATTTT. Encoded protein: CASSFVRGGTDTQYF.

The chain combines TRBV10-3 with TRBJ1-2; unclear D gene. With 5 bases removed from V and 4 bases from J, the gap between germline ends came to 8 bases. The CDR3 covers 12 residues. The germline V gene has CDR1 ENHRY and CDR2 SYGVKD. CDR3 coding DNA: TGTGCCATCAGTCCCGACATCTATGGCTACACCTTC. Amino acid sequence: CAISPDIYGYTF.

The chain couples TRBV7-9 to TRBJ2-1; the match to TRBD2 covers 10 bases. V was pared by 7 bases and J by 10 bases, with 10 bases of the junction left unmatched. Germline V CDR1 and CDR2: SEHNR, FQNEAQ (reference sequence). The CDR3 sequence is 14 residues long. The chain's CDR3 is CASNPTASGGEQFF. CDR3 DNA sequence: TGTGCCAGCAACCCCACCGCTAGCGGGGGCGAGCAGTTCTTC.

The V call is TRBV10-3, the J call TRBJ2-7; the match to TRBD2 covers 10 bases. J gave up 2 bases and V 8 bases, and 15 bases lay outside the gene matches. Germline V gene data show CDR1 as ENHRY and CDR2 as SYGVKD. The CDR3 is 17 residues long. The DNA of the CDR3 is TGTGCCATCGGTAGAGTACTAGCGGGGCCAGCTACCTACGAGCAGTACTTC. It is translated as CAIGRVLAGPATYEQYF.

This clone was counted between two and nine times. The rearrangement links TRBV7-2 to TRBJ2-7; 7 nucleotides align to TRBD2. CDR1 is SGHTA and CDR2 is FQGNSA in the germline V gene. CDR3 size: 15 residues. J was trimmed by 0 bases and V by 3 bases; bases with no gene match: 5. As DNA, the CDR3 is TGTGCCAGCAGCTTGAGAAGCGGGGACTCCTACGAGCAGTACTTC. Amino acid sequence: CASSLRSGDSYEQYF.

The chain joins TRBV4-1 to TRBJ1-2, with a weak D call TRBD1 (5 bases). The CDR3 loop spans 15 amino acids. The germline gives CDR1 MGHRA, CDR2 YSYEKL. The germline V and J ends were trimmed by 2 bases and 8 bases, with 18 bases remaining between them. The CDR3 DNA sequence: TGCGCCAGCAGCCAACCATCCCGGGGGGTTTCGGGCTACACCTTC. It codes for CASSQPSRGVSGYTF.

The chain has TRBV5-1 and TRBJ2-7; unclear D gene. The CDR3 is 14 amino acids. Germline CDR1 is SGHRS and CDR2 is YFSETQ. Between the trimmed V and J ends, which lost 0 bases and 1 base, there was a span of 8 bases. The CDR3 DNA follows: TGCGCCAGCAGCTTGGTTTCCGCGTCCTACGAGCAGTACTTC. Amino acids: CASSLVSASYEQYF.

This chain uses TRBV19 with TRBJ2-1, with 9 positions matching TRBD2. The CDR3 has 16 amino acids. CDR1 and CDR2 from the germline V gene are LNHDA and SQIVND (reference sequence). The V gene end was trimmed by 5 bases and the J gene end by 3 bases; junction bases not matched to a gene: 8. CDR3 sequence (DNA): TGTGCCAGTAGTTTTCATCGCGGGGGGGTCTACAATGAGCAGTTCTTC. This sequence encodes CASSFHRGGVYNEQFF. Using reference TRBV19 and TRBJ2-1 for the parts outside the CDR3, the full variable domain is DGGITQSPKYLFRKEGQNVTLSCEQNLNHDAMYWYRQDPGQGLRLIYYSQIVNDFQKGDIAEGYSVSREKKESFPLTVTSAQKNPTAFYLCASSFHRGGVYNEQFFGPGTRLTVL.

In DNA form, the CDR3 reads TGTGCCAGCAGACAGGGTTGGGACACTGAAGCTTTCTTT. It translates to CASRQGWDTEAFF. This chain uses TRBV5-4 with TRBJ1-1; possibly TRBD1 for D (6 bases). V lost 5 bases, J lost 3 bases, and 11 bases lay in between. Germline lookup yields CDR1 SGHNT and CDR2 YYREEE (reference sequence). The CDR3 spans 13 residues.

This clone was seen only once. This chain joins TRBV15 and TRBJ2-7, with 10 bases identical to TRBD1. Germline V gene sequence: CDR1 LNHNV, CDR2 YYDKDF (reference sequence). V dropped 1 base and J dropped 2; count of bases not matched to a gene: 2. This CDR3 spans 15 amino acids. The CDR3 nucleotides are TGTGCCACCAGCAGAGCAGGGACAGGGGCCTACGAGCAGTACTTC. Its protein product is CATSRAGTGAYEQYF.

This chain uses TRBV27 with TRBJ1-6; D is possibly TRBD1 (6 bases). CDR3 length: 15 residues. V was shortened by 8 bases and J by 0 bases, with 11 bases between the two germline ends. Germline V lookup: CDR1 MNHEY, CDR2 SMNVEV (reference sequence). The CDR3 loop reads CASRGRNSYNSPLHF. The CDR3, as DNA: TGTGCCAGCCGGGGGCGGAACTCCTATAATTCACCCCTCCACTTT.

The V and J genes are TRBV5-1 and TRBJ1-1; 7 bases line up with TRBD1. Losses at the gene ends were 7 bases for V and 1 base for J; bases not matched to a gene: 4. CDR3 length equals 13 residues. The V gene's germline CDR1 is SGHRS and CDR2 YFSETQ. The CDR3 DNA sequence: TGCGCCAGCCTTGGACAGGAGAACACTGAAGCTTTCTTT. Its protein is CASLGQENTEAFF.

V and J are TRBV5-6 and TRBJ1-1; D ambiguous. The CDR3 totals 16 residues. In germline, CDR1 is SGHDT, CDR2 YYEEEE. Between the trimmed V and J ends, which lost 2 bases and 4 bases, there was a span of 18 bases. The CDR3 nucleotides are TGTGCCAGCAGCTTTAGGATTGGGATCCTGGGCACTGAAGCTTTCTTT. Translation: CASSFRIGILGTEAFF. The full variable domain, rest sourced from reference TRBV5-6 and TRBJ1-1, is DAGVTQSPTHLIKTRGQQVTLRCSPKSGHDTVSWYQQALGQGPQFIFQYYEEEERQRGNFPDRFSGHQFPNYSSELNVNALLLGDSALYLCASSFRIGILGTEAFFGQGTRLTVV.